This TCR beta chain was recorded in a study of beta chain features in type 1 diabetes. For the study at large: Cell yields, gender and age were similar in healthy donors and patients. Sorted cells examined across all samples numbered some 98 million.

Trimming left V 0 bases short and J 7 bases short, with 19 bases between. CDR3 size: 16 residues. The germline CDR1 and CDR2 sequences are SGHDT and YYEEEE. General study points: Type 1 diabetes patients showed a moderate but significant shortening of TCRB CDR3s in all four CD4+ subsets. Cells that show high TCR expression could be over-represented by cDNA sequencing.

Markers CD45RO/CCR7/CD25/CD127/CD95/CD27 served to sort CD4+ naive, central memory, regulatory and stem cell-like memory cells. The investigators reverse transcribed all of the isolated RNA, so they sequenced expressed TCRB transcripts. This table comes from immunoSEQ multiplex PCR, and its TCRdb copy is limited to in-frame clones, with some not included. Of a few hundred thousand clones listed, around 24% were seen once; the top ten hold roughly 0.013%. On this clone: Its antigen is as yet unknown.

The rearrangement uses TRBV5-6 and TRBJ1-2; no definite D call. The sequencing input was naive CD4+ T cells from blood. The TCR comes from a woman aged 25-40 years with type 1 diabetes. CDR3 nucleotide sequence: TGTGCCAGCAGCTTGGATCTCGCAGGCAGAGTAGGTGGCTACACCTTC. Translating it yields CASSLDLAGRVGGYTF.